This passage covers 10 T cell receptor beta chains from one sample sequenced in a study of blood T cell repertoires in COVID-19. The data were produced by immunoSEQ multiplex PCR, yet TCRdb's version contains in-frame clones alone and is incomplete. The sample yields roughly 230,000 clones, approximately 83% seen once. Sequencing was carried out using peripheral blood. The receptors were gathered from a man in his fifties with active or convalescent COVID-19.

The chain combines TRBV19 with TRBJ2-5, with D maybe TRBD2 (6 bases). V was shortened by 4 bases and J by 5 bases, with 11 bases between the two germline ends. This CDR3 has 13 residues. Germline V lookup: CDR1 LNHDA, CDR2 SQIVND (reference sequence). The CDR3 region has the DNA TGTGCCAGTAGTAGCGGGGTAGGGGAGACCCAGTACTTC. Residues: CASSSGVGETQYF.

The chain uses TRBV28 and TRBJ1-4; D call uncertain. With 2 bases removed from V and 10 bases from J, the gap between germline ends came to 8 bases. Germline loops: CDR1 MDHEN, CDR2 SYDVKM. The CDR3 sequence is 12 residues long. The CDR3 protein is CASSLGPGKLFF. The CDR3 DNA reads as TGTGCCAGCAGTTTAGGCCCGGGAAAACTGTTTTTT. Full variable domain (outside the CDR3, taken from reference TRBV28 and TRBJ1-4): DVKVTQSSRYLVKRTGEKVFLECVQDMDHENMFWYRQDPGLGLRLIYFSYDVKMKEKGDIPEGYSVSREKKERFSLILESASTNQTSMYLCASSLGPGKLFFGSGTQLSVL.

The V gene is TRBV19, the J gene TRBJ2-4; D possibly corresponds to TRBD2 (5 bases). The CDR3 loop spans 15 amino acids. V gave up 1 base and J gave up 7 bases, with 14 bases separating them. Germline V gene sequence: CDR1 LNHDA, CDR2 SQIVND (reference sequence). The CDR3 loop reads CASSIVRGRVNIQYF. In DNA form, the CDR3 reads TGTGCCAGTAGTATAGTCCGGGGAAGGGTCAACATTCAGTACTTC.

V gene TRBV2 combines with J gene TRBJ1-6; 9 bases match TRBD1. V was pared by 7 bases and J by 10 bases, with 11 bases of the junction left unmatched. CDR1 is SNHLY, CDR2 FYNNEI, per germline. This CDR3 spans 15 amino acids. CDR3 protein: CASTEVGQGGSPLHF. The CDR3 DNA follows: TGTGCCAGCACCGAAGTGGGACAGGGTGGGTCACCCCTCCACTTT. Filled out from reference TRBV2 and TRBJ1-6, the complete variable domain reads EPEVTQTPSHQVTQMGQEVILRCVPISNHLYFYWYRQILGQKVEFLVSFYNNEISEKSEIFDDQFSVERPDGSNFTLKIRSTKLEDSAMYFCASTEVGQGGSPLHFGNGTRLTVT.

This clone was seen more than once but under ten times. The V gene is TRBV19, the J gene TRBJ1-1; D remains unclear. The germline CDR1 and CDR2 sequences are LNHDA and SQIVND (reference sequence). This CDR3 region has 15 residues. V lost 1 base and J 0 bases, leaving 9 bases between the germline ends. In DNA, the CDR3 is TGTGCCAGTAGTATAGTGCGGCTCATGAACACTGAAGCTTTCTTT. Translated: CASSIVRLMNTEAFF.

V usage is TRBV15 and J usage is TRBJ1-5, with TRBD1 as a possible D gene (6 bases). V lost 0 bases and J 5 bases, leaving 14 bases between the germline ends. The CDR3 contains 16 residues. The germline CDR1 and CDR2 sequences are LNHNV and YYDKDF (reference sequence). The CDR3 coding sequence is TGTGCCACCAGCAGAGATCGGACAGCCCTTTATCAGCCCCAGCATTTT. Its translation: CATSRDRTALYQPQHF.

This chain links TRBV4-1 with TRBJ1-6; D is unclear. There are 15 residues in the CDR3. The germline V gene encodes CDR1 MGHRA and CDR2 YSYEKL. V dropped 1 base and J dropped 8 bases, with 12 bases sitting between them. CDR3 protein: CASSQGLGKDSPLHF. CDR3 nucleotides: TGCGCCAGCAGCCAAGGCCTAGGAAAGGATTCACCCCTCCACTTT.

This clone was counted a single time. The V call is TRBV7-2, the J call TRBJ2-2, with 8 positions matching TRBD2. This CDR3 comprises 15 residues. The V gene end was trimmed by 5 bases and the J gene end by 4 bases; junction bases not matched to a gene: 6. The V gene's germline CDR1 is SGHTA and CDR2 FQGNSA. CDR3 region: CASSPIAGSTGELFF. The DNA for the CDR3 is TGTGCCAGCAGCCCTATAGCGGGGAGCACCGGGGAGCTGTTTTTT.

This chain connects TRBV18 to TRBJ1-3; TRBD1 matches at 7 bases. The CDR3 is 16 residues long. V dropped 3 bases and J dropped 2; count of bases not matched to a gene: 7. Germline loops: CDR1 KGHSH, CDR2 LQKENI. As DNA, the CDR3 is TGTGCCAGCTCACCCTCCGGGACAGAACCTGGAAACACCATATATTTT. Translating it yields CASSPSGTEPGNTIYF.

This clone turned up a few times. This chain links TRBV19 with TRBJ2-7, with D possibly being TRBD2 (5 bases). The V and J ends lost 5 bases and 3 bases respectively, with 17 bases between them. Germline lookup yields CDR1 LNHDA and CDR2 SQIVND (reference sequence). The CDR3 loop spans 15 amino acids. The CDR3 spells CASSYRGLRNYEQYF. Written as DNA, the CDR3 is TGTGCCAGTAGTTATCGCGGGCTCCGCAACTACGAGCAGTACTTC.